These T cell receptor beta chains were read from a single sample in a study of PD-L1 blockade in urothelial cancer. Profiled with immunoSEQ multiplex PCR; TCRdb holds only in-frame clones, not every one. This sample has tens of thousands of clones, with over 75% found just once. Material: PBMCs, obtained around atezolizumab (anti-PD-L1) treatment. The receptors were gathered from a man in his 70s with urothelial cancer. The CDR3 runs from the conserved cysteine through the conserved F or W. The D gene is left open where the match is weak. Clone sizes are given selectively: once, few, many, or a class where the clone is expanded.

clone_size: -
v_call: TRBV28
d_call: -
j_call: TRBJ1-1
cdr3_aa: CASSPPVNTEAFF
cdr3_nt: TGTGCCAGCAGTCCTCCAGTGAACACTGAAGCTTTCTTT

clone_size: -
v_call: TRBV18
d_call: -
j_call: TRBJ2-7
cdr3_aa: CASSPPGDGLNEQYF
cdr3_nt: TGTGCCAGCTCACCACCGGGAGACGGACTTAACGAGCAGTACTTC

clone_size: -
v_call: TRBV28
d_call: -
j_call: TRBJ2-1
cdr3_aa: CASSPPGDRASSYNEQFF
cdr3_nt: TGTGCCAGCAGTCCCCCGGGGGACAGAGCGAGCTCCTACAATGAGCAGTTCTTC

clone_size: -
v_call: TRBV6-1
d_call: -
j_call: TRBJ1-4
cdr3_aa: CASIPPGATNEKLFF
cdr3_nt: TGTGCCAGCATCCCCCCAGGGGCAACTAATGAAAAACTGTTTTTT

clone_size: -
v_call: TRBV28
d_call: TRBD1
j_call: TRBJ1-2
cdr3_aa: CASSRTGYGGYTF
cdr3_nt: TGTGCCAGCAGCCGGACAGGGTACGGTGGCTACACCTTC

clone_size: -
v_call: TRBV11-2
d_call: -
j_call: TRBJ1-1
cdr3_aa: CASSFGTVVMNTEAFF
cdr3_nt: TGTGCCAGCAGCTTCGGGACTGTCGTCATGAACACTGAAGCTTTCTTT

clone_size: -
v_call: TRBV5-4
d_call: TRBD1
j_call: TRBJ1-2
cdr3_aa: CASSPTIGTGADGVNGYTF
cdr3_nt: TGTGCCAGCAGCCCCACTATCGGGACAGGGGCAGATGGAGTTAATGGCTACACCTTC

clone_size: -
v_call: TRBV28
d_call: -
j_call: TRBJ1-2
cdr3_aa: CASGSGTSYGYTF
cdr3_nt: TGTGCCAGCGGCAGTGGGACAAGCTATGGCTACACCTTC

clone_size: -
v_call: TRBV27
d_call: TRBD1
j_call: TRBJ2-3
cdr3_aa: CASKAVGRGSGDTQYF
cdr3_nt: TGTGCCAGCAAGGCGGTAGGCAGGGGGAGTGGGGATACGCAGTATTTT

clone_size: -
v_call: TRBV28
d_call: -
j_call: TRBJ1-2
cdr3_aa: CASSLGNDGGGKGYTF
cdr3_nt: TGTGCCAGCAGTTTGGGGAACGATGGTGGAGGAAAAGGCTACACCTTC

clone_size: medium-sized
v_call: TRBV2
d_call: -
j_call: TRBJ2-7
cdr3_aa: CASSETFSSAYEQYF
cdr3_nt: TGTGCCAGCAGTGAAACTTTTTCGTCTGCCTACGAGCAGTACTTC

clone_size: -
v_call: TRBV5-1
d_call: -
j_call: TRBJ1-4
cdr3_aa: CASSLTATNEKLFF
cdr3_nt: TGCGCCAGCAGCTTGACAGCAACTAATGAAAAACTGTTTTTT

clone_size: -
v_call: TRBV5-1
d_call: -
j_call: TRBJ1-4
cdr3_aa: CASSLDEINEKLFF
cdr3_nt: TGCGCCAGCAGCTTGGATGAGATTAATGAAAAACTGTTTTTT

clone_size: -
v_call: TRBV5-1
d_call: -
j_call: TRBJ2-5
cdr3_aa: CASSLDPGALGQTQYF
cdr3_nt: TGCGCCAGCAGCTTGGACCCGGGAGCTTTGGGTCAGACCCAGTACTTC

clone_size: -
v_call: TRBV7-9
d_call: TRBD1
j_call: TRBJ1-1
cdr3_aa: CASRPGQGNTEAFF
cdr3_nt: TGTGCCAGCAGGCCGGGACAGGGGAACACTGAAGCTTTCTTT

clone_size: -
v_call: TRBV15
d_call: -
j_call: TRBJ2-7
cdr3_aa: CATSPVTGTYEQYF
cdr3_nt: TGTGCCACCAGCCCCGTCACGGGAACCTACGAGCAGTACTTC

clone_size: -
v_call: TRBV7-2
d_call: TRBD1
j_call: TRBJ1-2
cdr3_aa: CASSLNGDRREGYTF
cdr3_nt: TGTGCCAGCAGCTTAAATGGGGACAGGCGGGAGGGCTACACCTTC

clone_size: -
v_call: TRBV6-5
d_call: TRBD1
j_call: TRBJ2-6
cdr3_aa: CASSRTGSGANVLTF
cdr3_nt: TGTGCCAGCAGTCGGACAGGCTCTGGGGCCAACGTCCTGACTTTC

clone_size: -
v_call: TRBV19
d_call: -
j_call: TRBJ1-5
cdr3_aa: CASSTLTQNQPQHF
cdr3_nt: TGTGCCAGTAGTACTCTTACGCAGAATCAGCCCCAGCATTTT

clone_size: -
v_call: TRBV10-3
d_call: -
j_call: TRBJ2-1
cdr3_aa: CAISGTQVEEQFF
cdr3_nt: TGTGCCATCAGTGGAACGCAAGTCGAGGAGCAGTTCTTC

clone_size: -
v_call: TRBV5-1
d_call: -
j_call: TRBJ1-1
cdr3_aa: CASSLIVGTYMNTEAFF
cdr3_nt: TGCGCCAGCAGCTTGATTGTAGGGACATACATGAACACTGAAGCTTTCTTT

clone_size: -
v_call: TRBV11-3
d_call: -
j_call: TRBJ2-2
cdr3_aa: CASSPRRGAGGELFF
cdr3_nt: TGTGCCAGCAGCCCCCGCCGGGGGGCCGGCGGGGAGCTGTTTTTT

clone_size: -
v_call: TRBV9
d_call: TRBD2
j_call: TRBJ2-3
cdr3_aa: CASSPGAGREDTQYF
cdr3_nt: TGTGCCAGCAGCCCAGGAGCGGGGCGGGAAGATACGCAGTATTTT

clone_size: -
v_call: TRBV7-8
d_call: -
j_call: TRBJ1-5
cdr3_aa: CASSLASWESQPQHF
cdr3_nt: TGTGCCAGCAGCTTAGCGAGCTGGGAGAGTCAGCCCCAGCATTTT

clone_size: -
v_call: TRBV5-1
d_call: -
j_call: TRBJ2-3
cdr3_aa: CASRKEVTDTQYF
cdr3_nt: TGCGCCAGCAGGAAAGAGGTCACAGATACGCAGTATTTT

clone_size: -
v_call: TRBV7-9
d_call: -
j_call: TRBJ2-1
cdr3_aa: CASSPFQGYDDNEQFF
cdr3_nt: TGTGCCAGCAGCCCCTTCCAGGGGTATGACGACAATGAGCAGTTCTTC

clone_size: -
v_call: TRBV28
d_call: TRBD1
j_call: TRBJ1-5
cdr3_aa: CASSPYRGGNQPQHF
cdr3_nt: TGTGCCAGCAGTCCATACAGGGGCGGAAATCAGCCCCAGCATTTT

clone_size: -
v_call: TRBV14
d_call: -
j_call: TRBJ2-7
cdr3_aa: CASSQDRGDEQYF
cdr3_nt: TGTGCCAGCAGCCAAGATCGCGGGGACGAGCAGTACTTC

clone_size: -
v_call: TRBV5-6
d_call: -
j_call: TRBJ2-3
cdr3_aa: CASSADFGDTQYF
cdr3_nt: TGTGCCAGCAGCGCCGACTTCGGAGATACGCAGTATTTT

clone_size: -
v_call: TRBV7-9
d_call: TRBD2
j_call: TRBJ2-1
cdr3_aa: CASSLVGGERANEQFF
cdr3_nt: TGTGCCAGCAGCTTAGTCGGGGGGGAAAGGGCTAATGAGCAGTTCTTC

clone_size: -
v_call: TRBV19
d_call: TRBD1
j_call: TRBJ2-1
cdr3_aa: CASDSSGTGEYNEQFF
cdr3_nt: TGTGCCAGCGACAGTTCCGGGACAGGGGAGTACAATGAGCAGTTCTTC

clone_size: -
v_call: TRBV11-2
d_call: -
j_call: TRBJ2-1
cdr3_aa: CASSPQPADEQFF
cdr3_nt: TGTGCCAGCAGCCCCCAACCTGCGGATGAGCAGTTCTTC

clone_size: few
v_call: TRBV11-2
d_call: -
j_call: TRBJ2-7
cdr3_aa: CASSPSYEQYF
cdr3_nt: TGTGCCAGCAGCCCTTCCTACGAGCAGTACTTC

clone_size: -
v_call: TRBV7-4
d_call: -
j_call: TRBJ2-7
cdr3_aa: CASRTKTYEQYF
cdr3_nt: TGTGCCAGCAGGACTAAGACCTACGAGCAGTACTTC

clone_size: -
v_call: TRBV5-4
d_call: -
j_call: TRBJ2-7
cdr3_aa: CASSTDSFHEQYF
cdr3_nt: TGTGCCAGCAGCACTGACAGTTTCCACGAGCAGTACTTC

clone_size: -
v_call: TRBV7-2
d_call: TRBD2
j_call: TRBJ2-7
cdr3_aa: CASSLSAGTSGSYEQYF
cdr3_nt: TGTGCCAGCAGCTTATCCGCCGGGACTAGCGGATCCTACGAGCAGTACTTC

clone_size: -
v_call: TRBV18
d_call: -
j_call: TRBJ1-1
cdr3_aa: CASSPGGDTEAFF
cdr3_nt: TGTGCCAGCTCACCAGGGGGCGACACTGAAGCTTTCTTT

clone_size: -
v_call: TRBV7-2
d_call: -
j_call: TRBJ2-7
cdr3_aa: CASSLYSYGKGNF
cdr3_nt: TGTGCCAGCAGCTTATACTCGTATGGTAAGGGGAACTTC

clone_size: -
v_call: TRBV2
d_call: -
j_call: TRBJ1-4
cdr3_aa: CASCTGTMAEKLFF
cdr3_nt: TGTGCCAGTTGCACCGGGACAATGGCGGAAAAACTGTTTTTT

clone_size: many
v_call: TRBV2
d_call: -
j_call: TRBJ2-3
cdr3_aa: CASSEAITDTQYF
cdr3_nt: TGTGCCAGCAGTGAAGCTATCACAGATACGCAGTATTTT

clone_size: -
v_call: TRBV19
d_call: TRBD1
j_call: TRBJ1-2
cdr3_aa: CASSTLTGNYGYTF
cdr3_nt: TGTGCCAGTAGTACCCTGACAGGGAACTATGGCTACACCTTC

clone_size: -
v_call: TRBV2
d_call: -
j_call: TRBJ1-2
cdr3_aa: CARAETGRNYGYTF
cdr3_nt: TGTGCCAGGGCTGAAACAGGGAGAAACTATGGCTACACCTTC

clone_size: few
v_call: TRBV18
d_call: -
j_call: TRBJ2-1
cdr3_aa: CASSPPIPLANSYNEQFF
cdr3_nt: TGTGCCAGCTCACCACCAATTCCTCTAGCGAACTCCTACAATGAGCAGTTCTTC

clone_size: -
v_call: TRBV11-2
d_call: -
j_call: TRBJ1-1
cdr3_aa: CASSLSWGENTEAFF
cdr3_nt: TGTGCCAGCAGCTTATCCTGGGGGGAGAACACTGAAGCTTTCTTT

clone_size: once
v_call: TRBV14
d_call: TRBD1
j_call: TRBJ1-4
cdr3_aa: CASSQSSTGTGRRKLFF
cdr3_nt: TGTGCCAGCAGCCAATCCAGTACCGGGACAGGACGCCGAAAACTGTTTTTT

clone_size: -
v_call: TRBV11-3
d_call: -
j_call: TRBJ2-5
cdr3_aa: CASSLESGPEETQYF
cdr3_nt: TGTGCCAGCAGCTTAGAAAGCGGCCCAGAAGAGACCCAGTACTTC

clone_size: -
v_call: TRBV13
d_call: -
j_call: TRBJ1-3
cdr3_aa: CASSQGQFSGNTIYF
cdr3_nt: TGTGCCAGCAGCCAAGGACAATTCTCTGGAAACACCATATATTTT

clone_size: -
v_call: TRBV9
d_call: -
j_call: TRBJ2-3
cdr3_aa: CASSSVTDTQYF
cdr3_nt: TGTGCCAGCAGCTCCGTAACAGATACGCAGTATTTT

clone_size: -
v_call: TRBV5-8
d_call: TRBD1
j_call: TRBJ2-1
cdr3_aa: CASSSLTGGQFF
cdr3_nt: TGTGCCAGCAGCTCCCTTACAGGGGGTCAGTTCTTC

clone_size: -
v_call: TRBV7-8
d_call: -
j_call: TRBJ1-1
cdr3_aa: CASSWAGEGATEAFF
cdr3_nt: TGTGCCAGCAGCTGGGCGGGGGAAGGGGCCACTGAAGCTTTCTTT

clone_size: -
v_call: TRBV9
d_call: -
j_call: TRBJ1-1
cdr3_aa: CASSVEGVGTEAFF
cdr3_nt: TGTGCCAGCAGCGTCGAGGGGGTCGGAACTGAAGCTTTCTTT

clone_size: once
v_call: TRBV5-1
d_call: -
j_call: TRBJ2-7
cdr3_aa: CASSTRDNAYYEQYF
cdr3_nt: TGCGCCAGCAGCACCCGGGACAACGCCTACTACGAGCAGTACTTC

clone_size: -
v_call: TRBV5-8
d_call: -
j_call: TRBJ2-1
cdr3_aa: CASSSSSGSSSYNEQFF
cdr3_nt: TGTGCCAGCAGCTCGAGCAGCGGGTCCTCCTCCTACAATGAGCAGTTCTTC

clone_size: -
v_call: TRBV9
d_call: TRBD1
j_call: TRBJ1-3
cdr3_aa: CASSVSGGGENTIYF
cdr3_nt: TGTGCCAGCAGCGTATCCGGAGGGGGCGAAAACACCATATATTTT